Presented here are 3 T cell receptor beta chains from one specimen sequenced in a study of prognosis after radiotherapy for stage I lung cancer. Genomic DNA served as the source from which two-round multiplex PCR generated TCR beta CDR3 amplicons. Each TRBV and TRBJ gene had its own primer in the first PCR round. TCRdb reprocessed the multiplex PCR reads via MiXCR and lists one record per CDR3 protein. The sample comprises about 35,000 distinct CDR3 sequences, less than 45% of which are singletons, and approximately 16% rests with the top ten. The sequencing here drew on PBMCs, taken before or after stereotactic body radiation therapy (not recorded which). These receptors were collected from a donor of 50 years or more with non-small cell lung cancer.

In regard to this clonotype: The likely explanation is a read error, given a far larger clone one base away. V usage is TRBV12-3 or TRBV12-4 and J usage is TRBJ2-7, with D tentatively TRBD1 or TRBD2 (5 bases each). V was cut by 2 bases and J by 7 bases, with 18 bases left in between. This CDR3 region has 15 residues. The CDR3 nucleotides read TGTGCCAGCAGTTTACTCTGGCCGGGGCCAGATGAGCAGTACTTC. The encoded protein is CASSLLWPGPDEQYF.

Worth noting for this clonotype: Possible read error: a much larger clone is one base away. This sequence joins TRBV29-1 and TRBJ1-1, with TRBD1 identical over 8 bases. The germline V gene has CDR1 SQVTM and CDR2 ANQGSEA. The CDR3 sequence is 12 residues long. With V trimmed by 4 bases and J by 7 bases, 5 bases remained unmatched. CDR3 region: CSVGSQGDEAFF. CDR3 nucleotides: TGCAGCGTTGGGTCACAGGGGGATGAAGCTTTCTTT.

This clonotype was observed at least ten times. V usage is TRBV28 and J usage is TRBJ2-3, with a tentative D call TRBD1 (6 bases). CDR1 and CDR2 (germline): MDHEN, SYDVKM. This CDR3 is 15 amino acids long. The V end was cut by 6 bases, the J end by 4 bases, with 17 bases between. This CDR3 is CASSLGAARPDTQYF. The CDR3 DNA reads as TGTGCCAGCAGCCTGGGGGCGGCCCGTCCAGATACGCAGTATTTT.